One sample yielded the 3 T cell receptor beta chains listed below, sequenced in a study of cytomegalovirus exposure and HLA in healthy donors. Assay: immunoSEQ multiplex PCR; the TCRdb copy retains only in-frame clones and omits some. The sample has around 170,000 clones; about 85% are singletons. The sequencing input was PBMCs. Every receptor here comes from a man in his late teens or twenties in good health and CMV-seropositive.

The rearrangement joins TRBV5-4 to TRBJ2-7; D is undetermined. V was pared by 3 bases and J by 1 base, with 2 bases between. The CDR3 contains 11 residues. CDR1 is SGHNT and CDR2 is YYREEE in the germline V gene (reference sequence). The CDR3 coding sequence is TGTGCCAGCAGCTCATCCTACGAGCAGTACTTC. Translation gives CASSSSYEQYF.

The gene calls are TRBV4-1 and TRBJ2-7, with 9 bases fitting TRBD1. Per the germline V gene, CDR1 is MGHRA and CDR2 is YSYEKL. The V gene end was trimmed by 1 base and the J gene end by 2 bases; junction bases not matched to a gene: 3. The CDR3 is 15 amino acids. The CDR3 is CASSQAGQGTYEQYF. The CDR3 nucleotides are TGCGCCAGCAGCCAAGCGGGACAGGGAACCTACGAGCAGTACTTC.

V gene TRBV18 combines with J gene TRBJ1-3; perhaps TRBD1 as D (6 bases). This CDR3 spans 14 amino acids. The V gene's germline CDR1 is KGHSH and CDR2 LQKENI. The V end was cut by 3 bases, the J end by 3 bases, with 9 bases between. This CDR3 reads CASSPEDSGNTIYF. The CDR3 nucleotides are TGTGCCAGCTCACCGGAGGACAGTGGAAACACCATATATTTT.